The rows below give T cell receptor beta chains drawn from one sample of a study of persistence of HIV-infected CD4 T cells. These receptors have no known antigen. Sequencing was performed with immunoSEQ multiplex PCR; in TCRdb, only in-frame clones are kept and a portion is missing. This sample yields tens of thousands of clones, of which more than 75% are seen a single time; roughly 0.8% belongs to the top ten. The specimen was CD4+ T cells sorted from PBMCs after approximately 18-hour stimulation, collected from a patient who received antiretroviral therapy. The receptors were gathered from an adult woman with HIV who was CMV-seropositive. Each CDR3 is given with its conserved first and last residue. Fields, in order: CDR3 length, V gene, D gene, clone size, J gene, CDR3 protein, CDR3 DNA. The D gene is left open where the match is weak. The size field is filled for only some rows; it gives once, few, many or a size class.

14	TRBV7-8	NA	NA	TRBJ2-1	CASSLGGGGSEQFF	TGTGCCAGCAGCTTAGGGGGAGGGGGCAGTGAGCAGTTCTTC
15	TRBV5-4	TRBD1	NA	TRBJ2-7	CASSATGVSSYEQYF	TGTGCCAGCAGCGCGACAGGGGTCAGCTCCTACGAGCAGTACTTC
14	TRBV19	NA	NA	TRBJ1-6	CASSTQGVSSPLHF	TGTGCCAGTAGTACCCAGGGTGTAAGTTCACCCCTCCACTTT
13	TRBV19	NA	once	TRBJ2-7	CASSIQHSYEQYF	TGTGCCAGTAGTATACAGCACTCCTACGAGCAGTACTTC
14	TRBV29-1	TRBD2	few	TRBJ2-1	CSVEGTSGGNEQFF	TGCAGCGTTGAGGGGACTAGCGGAGGAAATGAGCAGTTCTTC
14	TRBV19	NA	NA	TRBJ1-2	CASSSELGHYGYTF	TGTGCCAGTAGTTCTGAGTTGGGTCATTATGGCTACACCTTC
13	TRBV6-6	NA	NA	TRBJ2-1	CASSYGGGSEQFF	TGTGCCAGCAGTTACGGAGGGGGTTCTGAGCAGTTCTTC
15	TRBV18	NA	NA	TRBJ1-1	CASSPPRERNTEAFF	TGTGCCAGCTCACCACCTAGAGAAAGGAACACTGAAGCTTTCTTT
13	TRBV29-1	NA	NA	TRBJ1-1	CSAGGTFNTEAFF	TGCAGCGCCGGAGGGACATTCAACACTGAAGCTTTCTTT
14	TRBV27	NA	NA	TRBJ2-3	CASSSLYPTDTQYF	TGTGCCAGCAGTTCGTTATACCCCACAGATACGCAGTATTTT
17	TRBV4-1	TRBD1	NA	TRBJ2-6	CASSYRGQVSGANVLTF	TGCGCCAGCAGCTACAGGGGGCAGGTGTCTGGGGCCAACGTCCTGACTTTC
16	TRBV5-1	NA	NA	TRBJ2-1	CASSLTGTVIYNEQFF	TGCGCCAGCAGCTTAACCGGGACCGTTATCTACAATGAGCAGTTCTTC
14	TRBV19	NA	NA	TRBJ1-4	CASSIRVFNEKLFF	TGTGCCAGTAGTATAAGGGTTTTTAATGAAAAACTGTTTTTT
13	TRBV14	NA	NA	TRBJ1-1	CASSQGARGKTFF	TGTGCCAGCAGCCAAGGAGCCAGGGGAAAGACTTTCTTT
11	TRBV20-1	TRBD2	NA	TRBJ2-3	CSATRTSGEHF	TGCAGTGCTACCCGGACTAGCGGGGAACATTTT
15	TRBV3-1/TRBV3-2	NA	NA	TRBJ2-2	CASTWGVQGTGELFF	TGTGCCAGCACATGGGGGGTTCAAGGCACCGGGGAGCTGTTTTTT
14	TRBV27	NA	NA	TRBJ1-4	CASSRPGLGGKLFF	TGTGCCAGCAGCCGTCCGGGGCTGGGTGGAAAACTGTTTTTT
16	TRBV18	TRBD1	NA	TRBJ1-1	CASSPRDSLRNTEAFF	TGTGCCAGCTCACCTAGGGACAGCTTGAGGAACACTGAAGCTTTCTTT
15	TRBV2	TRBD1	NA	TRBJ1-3	CASNWGQMEGNTIYF	TGTGCCAGCAACTGGGGACAGATGGAAGGAAACACCATATATTTT
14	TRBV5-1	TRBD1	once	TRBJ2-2	CASSGQGNTGELFF	TGCGCCAGCTCGGGACAGGGCAACACCGGGGAGCTGTTTTTT
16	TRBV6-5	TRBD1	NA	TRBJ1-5	CASSYPTGGGNQPQHF	TGTGCCAGCAGTTATCCTACAGGGGGCGGCAATCAGCCCCAGCATTTT
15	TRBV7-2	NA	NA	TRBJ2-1	CASSLGWRSGNEQFF	TGTGCCAGCAGCTTAGGCTGGCGATCTGGCAATGAGCAGTTCTTC
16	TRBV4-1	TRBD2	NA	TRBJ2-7	CASSPTPSGGAGEQYF	TGCGCCAGCAGCCCTACTCCTAGCGGGGGGGCCGGCGAGCAGTACTTC
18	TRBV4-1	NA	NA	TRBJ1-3	CASSQSELQGRSGNTIYF	TGCGCCAGCAGCCAGTCAGAGTTACAGGGAAGGTCCGGAAACACCATATATTTT
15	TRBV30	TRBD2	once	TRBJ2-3	CAGTPSGASTDTQYF	TGTGCCGGGACCCCTAGCGGGGCCTCCACAGATACGCAGTATTTT
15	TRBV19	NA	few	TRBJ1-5	CASSIEGRRDQPQHF	TGTGCCAGTAGTATAGAGGGAAGACGAGATCAGCCCCAGCATTTT